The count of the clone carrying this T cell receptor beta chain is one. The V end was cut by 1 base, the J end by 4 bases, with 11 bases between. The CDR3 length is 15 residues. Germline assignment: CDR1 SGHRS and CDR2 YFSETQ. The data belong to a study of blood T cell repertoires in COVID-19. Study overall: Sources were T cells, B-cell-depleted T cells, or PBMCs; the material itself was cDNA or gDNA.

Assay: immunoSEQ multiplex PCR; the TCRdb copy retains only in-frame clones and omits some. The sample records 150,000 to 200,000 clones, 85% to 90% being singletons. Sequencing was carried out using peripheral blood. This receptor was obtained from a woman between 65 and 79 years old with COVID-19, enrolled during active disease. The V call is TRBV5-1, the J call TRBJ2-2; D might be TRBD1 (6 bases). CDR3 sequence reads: CASSLMTGTTGELFF. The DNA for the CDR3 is TGCGCCAGCAGCTTGATGACAGGAACCACCGGGGAGCTGTTTTTT.